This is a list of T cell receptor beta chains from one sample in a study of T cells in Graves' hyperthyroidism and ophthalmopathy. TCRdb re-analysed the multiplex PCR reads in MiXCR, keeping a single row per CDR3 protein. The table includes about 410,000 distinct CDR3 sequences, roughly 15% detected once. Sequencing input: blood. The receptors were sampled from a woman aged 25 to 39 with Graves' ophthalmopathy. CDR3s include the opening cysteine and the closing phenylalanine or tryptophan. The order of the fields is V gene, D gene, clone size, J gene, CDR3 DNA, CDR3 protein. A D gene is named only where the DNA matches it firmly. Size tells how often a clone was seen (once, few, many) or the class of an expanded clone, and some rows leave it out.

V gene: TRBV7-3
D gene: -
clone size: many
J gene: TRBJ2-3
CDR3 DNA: TGTGCCAGCAGCTTAAAGCAGGGATTTGGCACAGATACGCAGTATTTT
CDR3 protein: CASSLKQGFGTDTQYF

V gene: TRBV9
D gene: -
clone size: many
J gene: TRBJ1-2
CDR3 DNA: TGTGCCAGCAGCGTAGCATTACGGACAGATGGCTACACCTTC
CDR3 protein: CASSVALRTDGYTF

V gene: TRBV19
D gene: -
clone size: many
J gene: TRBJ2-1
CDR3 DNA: TGTGCCAGTAGTATCGACAGGTCCTCCTACAATGAGCAGTTCTTC
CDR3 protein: CASSIDRSSYNEQFF

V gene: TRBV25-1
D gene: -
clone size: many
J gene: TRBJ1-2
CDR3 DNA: TGTGCCAGCAGTGAAGCCCACTATGGCTACACCTTC
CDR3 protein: CASSEAHYGYTF

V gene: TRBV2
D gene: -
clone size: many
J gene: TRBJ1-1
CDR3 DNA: TGTGCCAACGACGGTAACACTGAAGCTTTCTTT
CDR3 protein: CANDGNTEAFF

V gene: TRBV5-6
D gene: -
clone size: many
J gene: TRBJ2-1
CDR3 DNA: TGTGCCAGCAGCAGGTCGGGCTGGGCCGATGAGCAGTTCTTC
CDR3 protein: CASSRSGWADEQFF

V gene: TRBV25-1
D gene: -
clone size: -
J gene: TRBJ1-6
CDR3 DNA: TGTGCCAGCAAGCCGTTTGAGGGTAGGGATTCACCCCTCCACTTT
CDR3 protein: CASKPFEGRDSPLHF

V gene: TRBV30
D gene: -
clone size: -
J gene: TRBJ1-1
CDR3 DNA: TGTGCCTGGAGCGCGCACAGAGTAATGAACACTGAAGCTTTCTTT
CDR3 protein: CAWSAHRVMNTEAFF

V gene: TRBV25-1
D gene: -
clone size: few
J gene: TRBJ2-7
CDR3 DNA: TGTGCCAGCAGTAGGGCAGGGGCCCCCTACGAGCAGTACTTC
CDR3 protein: CASSRAGAPYEQYF

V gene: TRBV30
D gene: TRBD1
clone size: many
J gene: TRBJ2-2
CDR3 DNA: TGTGCCAGCCCTTTTGGACAGGGGGCCGTCACCGGGGAGCTGTTTTTT
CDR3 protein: CASPFGQGAVTGELFF

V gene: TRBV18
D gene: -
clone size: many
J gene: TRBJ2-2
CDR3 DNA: TGTGCCAGCTCACCGTCTCGAGGGGGGGAGCTGTTTTTT
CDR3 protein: CASSPSRGGELFF

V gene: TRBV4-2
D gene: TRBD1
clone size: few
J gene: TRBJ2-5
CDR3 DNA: TGTGCCAGCAGCCAAGATCAACAGGGGCCTGAACAGACCCAGTACTTC
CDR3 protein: CASSQDQQGPEQTQYF

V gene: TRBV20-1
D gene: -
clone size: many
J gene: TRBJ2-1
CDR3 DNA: TGCAGTGCTGGGTTCTACAATGAGCAGTTCTTC
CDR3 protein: CSAGFYNEQFF

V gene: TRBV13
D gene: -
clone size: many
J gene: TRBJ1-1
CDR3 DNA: TGTGCCAGCAGCTCTTCCCGGGACCCGGCTGAAGCTTTCTTT
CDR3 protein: CASSSSRDPAEAFF

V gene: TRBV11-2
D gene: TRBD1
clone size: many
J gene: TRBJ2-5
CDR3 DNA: TGTGCCAGCAGCTCGGGACAGAGGGCCTTAGAGACCCAGTACTTC
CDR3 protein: CASSSGQRALETQYF

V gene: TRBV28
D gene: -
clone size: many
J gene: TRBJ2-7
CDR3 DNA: TGTGCCAGCAGTTTTCCACAGGGCCACGAGCAGTACTTC
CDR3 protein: CASSFPQGHEQYF